This T cell receptor beta chain is drawn from a study of neurological immune-mediated disorders. In each sequencing run, over 170 million TCR-beta sequences were generated from 15-18 subjects. MiXCR, run by TCRdb on the 5' RACE reads, gives a single entry per CDR3 protein. The sample gives about 31,000 distinct CDR3 sequences, roughly 13% of which show up once; 4% to 5.5% is in the top ten. General observations from the study: No sharing of CDR3 amino acid sequences was observed among expanded clones across subjects, suggesting private repertoires in all groups.

Time point of the sample: technical triplicate 2. CD4+ or CD8+ T cells, 950,000 to 1,000,000 per library, were used for sorted libraries. In its sample, this clonotype was seen many times. Its antigen is undetermined. The germline gives CDR1 SGHTA, CDR2 FQGNSA. The V end lost 1 base, the J end lost 4 bases, and 6 bases lay between the germline ends. This CDR3 has 13 amino acids. Material: CD4+ T cells from blood. This chain joins TRBV7-2 and TRBJ2-3; no definite D call. The receptor comes from a female donor with HTLV-1-associated myelopathy (HAM/TSP). CDR3 amino acids: CASSLGIADTQYF. The CDR3 DNA is TGTGCCAGCAGCTTAGGAATAGCAGATACGCAGTATTTT.